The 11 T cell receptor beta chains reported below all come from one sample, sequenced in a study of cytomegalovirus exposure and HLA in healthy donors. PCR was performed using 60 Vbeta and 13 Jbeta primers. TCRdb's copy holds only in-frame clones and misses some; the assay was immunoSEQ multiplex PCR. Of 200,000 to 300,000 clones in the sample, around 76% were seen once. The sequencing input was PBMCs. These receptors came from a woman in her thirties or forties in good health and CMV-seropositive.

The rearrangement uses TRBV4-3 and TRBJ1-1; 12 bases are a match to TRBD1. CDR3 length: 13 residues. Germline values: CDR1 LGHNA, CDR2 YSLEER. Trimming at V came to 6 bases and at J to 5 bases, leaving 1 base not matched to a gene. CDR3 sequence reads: CASRGQGATEAFF. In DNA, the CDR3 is TGCGCCAGCAGGGGACAGGGGGCTACTGAAGCTTTCTTT.

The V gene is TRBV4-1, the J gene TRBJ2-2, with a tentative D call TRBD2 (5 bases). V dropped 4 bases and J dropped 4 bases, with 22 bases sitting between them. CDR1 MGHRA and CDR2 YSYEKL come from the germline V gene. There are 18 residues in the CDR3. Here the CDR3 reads CASSPRVINGGFTGELFF. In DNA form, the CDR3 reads TGCGCCAGCAGCCCTCGGGTTATAAACGGAGGTTTCACCGGGGAGCTGTTTTTT.

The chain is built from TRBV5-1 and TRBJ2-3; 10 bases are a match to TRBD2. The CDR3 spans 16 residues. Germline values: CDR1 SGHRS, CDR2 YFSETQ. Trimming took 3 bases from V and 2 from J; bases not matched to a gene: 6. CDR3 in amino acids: CASSSRSGGATDTQYF. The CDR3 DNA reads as TGCGCCAGCAGCTCTAGAAGCGGGGGGGCCACAGATACGCAGTATTTT.

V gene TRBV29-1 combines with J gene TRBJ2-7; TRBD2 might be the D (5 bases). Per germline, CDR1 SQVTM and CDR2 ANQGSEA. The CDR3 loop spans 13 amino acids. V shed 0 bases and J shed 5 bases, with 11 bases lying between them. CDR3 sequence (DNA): TGCAGCGTTGAAGATCGTGGGAGAAACGAGCAGTACTTC. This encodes CSVEDRGRNEQYF.

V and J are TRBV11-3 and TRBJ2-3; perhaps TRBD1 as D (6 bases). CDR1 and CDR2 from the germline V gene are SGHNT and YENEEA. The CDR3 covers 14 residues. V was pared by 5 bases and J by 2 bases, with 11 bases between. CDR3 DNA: TGTGCCAGCAGCCGTAGGACAGCCACAGATACGCAGTATTTT. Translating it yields CASSRRTATDTQYF.

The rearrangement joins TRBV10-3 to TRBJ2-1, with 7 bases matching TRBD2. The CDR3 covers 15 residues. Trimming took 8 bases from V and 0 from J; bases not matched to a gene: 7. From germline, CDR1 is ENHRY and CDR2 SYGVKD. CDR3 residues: CAISREVSSYNEQFF. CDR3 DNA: TGTGCCATCTCCCGGGAGGTTAGCTCCTACAATGAGCAGTTCTTC.

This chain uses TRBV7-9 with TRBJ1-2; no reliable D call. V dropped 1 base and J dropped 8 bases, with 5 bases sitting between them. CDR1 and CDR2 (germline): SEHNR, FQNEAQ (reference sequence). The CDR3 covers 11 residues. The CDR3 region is CASSLGLGYTF. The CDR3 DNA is TGTGCCAGCAGCTTAGGACTAGGCTACACCTTC.

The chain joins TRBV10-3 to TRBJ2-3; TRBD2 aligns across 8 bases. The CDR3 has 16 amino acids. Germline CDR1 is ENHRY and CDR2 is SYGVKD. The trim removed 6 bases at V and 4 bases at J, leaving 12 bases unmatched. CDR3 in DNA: TGTGCCATCAGCCGCCCAGCGGGAGTGACATCAGATACGCAGTATTTT. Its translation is CAISRPAGVTSDTQYF.

This CDR3 reads CASSQLRGQGAPRTEAFF. The CDR3 DNA sequence: TGTGCCAGCAGCCAACTAAGGGGACAGGGGGCACCGCGTACTGAAGCTTTCTTT. V usage is TRBV5-5 and J usage is TRBJ1-1, with TRBD1 identical over 12 bases. Germline assignment: CDR1 SGHKS and CDR2 YYEKEE (reference sequence). CDR3 length: 18 residues. The V and J ends lost 4 bases and 5 bases, in that order; junction bases with no gene match: 15. The full variable domain, completed using reference TRBV5-5 and TRBJ1-1, is DAGVTQSPTHLIKTRGQQVTLRCSPISGHKSVSWYQQVLGQGPQFIFQYYEKEERGRGNFPDRFSARQFPNYSSELNVNALLLGDSALYLCASSQLRGQGAPRTEAFFGQGTRLTVV.

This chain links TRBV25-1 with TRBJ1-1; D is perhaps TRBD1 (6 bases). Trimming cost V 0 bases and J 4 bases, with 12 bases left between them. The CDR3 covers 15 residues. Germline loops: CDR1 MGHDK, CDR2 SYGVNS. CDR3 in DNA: TGTGCCAGCAGTGAATATGCAGGGGCGGGCACTGAAGCTTTCTTT. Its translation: CASSEYAGAGTEAFF.

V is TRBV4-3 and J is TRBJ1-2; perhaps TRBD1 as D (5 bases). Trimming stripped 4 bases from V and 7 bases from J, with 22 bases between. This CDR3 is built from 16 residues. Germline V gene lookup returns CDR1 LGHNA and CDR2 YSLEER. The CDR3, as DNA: TGCGCCAGCAGCCTACGCAGGGTCCTCCTCCTAGGTGGCTACACCTTC. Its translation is CASSLRRVLLLGGYTF.